This T cell receptor (beta chain) was captured by sequencing in a study of cytomegalovirus exposure and HLA in healthy donors. The V end lost 0 bases, the J end lost 6 bases, and 15 bases lay between the germline ends. The CDR3 consists of 16 residues. Germline CDR1 reads KGHSY; CDR2 reads FQNENV. PCR primers comprised 60 Vbeta and 13 Jbeta primers. Data came from immunoSEQ multiplex PCR; TCRdb stores just in-frame clones and leaves some out. The sample table sets out over 30,000 clones. The rearrangement joins TRBV16 to TRBJ1-5; a possible D gene is TRBD1 (5 bases). The specimen sequenced was PBMCs. The TCR was taken from a woman aged 40 to 50 in good health and CMV-seropositive. The CDR3 here is CASSQSRQGSTQPQHF. CDR3 in DNA: TGTGCCAGCAGCCAATCCCGGCAGGGAAGTACTCAGCCCCAGCATTTT.